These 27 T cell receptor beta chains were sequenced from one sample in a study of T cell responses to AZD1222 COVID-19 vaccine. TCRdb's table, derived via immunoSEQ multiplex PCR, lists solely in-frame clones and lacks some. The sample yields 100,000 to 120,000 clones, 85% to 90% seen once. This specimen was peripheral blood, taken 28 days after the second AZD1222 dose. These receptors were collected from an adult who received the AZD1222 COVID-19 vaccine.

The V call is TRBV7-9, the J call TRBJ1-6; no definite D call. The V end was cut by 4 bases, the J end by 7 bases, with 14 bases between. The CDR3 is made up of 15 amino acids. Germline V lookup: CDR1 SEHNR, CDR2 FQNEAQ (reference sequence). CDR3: CASSSEGLGNSPLHF. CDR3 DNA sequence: TGTGCCAGCAGCTCCGAAGGGTTGGGGAATTCACCCCTCCACTTT.

The CDR3 is CTSSQAGINRDREGNTIYF. Written as DNA, the CDR3 is TGCACCAGCAGCCAAGCGGGGATTAACCGGGACAGGGAAGGAAACACCATATATTTT. This chain joins TRBV1 and TRBJ1-3; the D call in the table, TRBD1, was not verified against the DNA. TRBV1 is shown as a pseudogene. The CDR3 contains 19 residues.

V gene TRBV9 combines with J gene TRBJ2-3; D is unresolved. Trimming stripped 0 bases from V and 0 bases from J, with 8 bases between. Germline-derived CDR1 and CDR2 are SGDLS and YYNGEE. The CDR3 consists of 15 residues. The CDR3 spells CASSVGIYSTDTQYF. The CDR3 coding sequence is TGTGCCAGCAGCGTAGGGATCTATAGCACAGATACGCAGTATTTT. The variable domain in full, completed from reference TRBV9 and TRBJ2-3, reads DSGVTQTPKHLITATGQRVTLRCSPRSGDLSVYWYQQSLDQGLQFLIQYYNGEERAKGNILERFSAQQFPDLHSELNLSSLELGDSALYFCASSVGIYSTDTQYFGPGTRLTVL.

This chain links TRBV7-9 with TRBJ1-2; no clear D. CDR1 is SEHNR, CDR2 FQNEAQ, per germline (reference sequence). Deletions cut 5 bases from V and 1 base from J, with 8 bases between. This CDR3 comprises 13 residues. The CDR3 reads CASSAFVNYGYTF. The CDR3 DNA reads TGTGCCAGCAGCGCGTTTGTTAACTATGGCTACACCTTC.

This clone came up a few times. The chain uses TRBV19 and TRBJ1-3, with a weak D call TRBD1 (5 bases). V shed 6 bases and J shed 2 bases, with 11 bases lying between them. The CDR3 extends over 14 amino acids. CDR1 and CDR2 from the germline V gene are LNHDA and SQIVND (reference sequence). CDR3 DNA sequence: TGTGCCAGTAGGCTCGCGGGGGCTGGAAACACCATATATTTT. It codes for CASRLAGAGNTIYF.

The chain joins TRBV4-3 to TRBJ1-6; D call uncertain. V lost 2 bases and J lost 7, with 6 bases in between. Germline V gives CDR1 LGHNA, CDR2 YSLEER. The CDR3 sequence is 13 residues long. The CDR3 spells CASSQLTNSPLHF. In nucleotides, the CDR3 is TGCGCCAGCAGCCAACTAACCAATTCACCCCTCCACTTT.

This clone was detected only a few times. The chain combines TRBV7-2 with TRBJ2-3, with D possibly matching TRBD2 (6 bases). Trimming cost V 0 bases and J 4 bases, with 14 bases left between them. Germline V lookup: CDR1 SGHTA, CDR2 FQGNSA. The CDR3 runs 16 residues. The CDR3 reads CASSLAQRVGPDTQYF. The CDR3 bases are TGTGCCAGCAGCTTAGCCCAGCGGGTTGGGCCAGATACGCAGTATTTT.

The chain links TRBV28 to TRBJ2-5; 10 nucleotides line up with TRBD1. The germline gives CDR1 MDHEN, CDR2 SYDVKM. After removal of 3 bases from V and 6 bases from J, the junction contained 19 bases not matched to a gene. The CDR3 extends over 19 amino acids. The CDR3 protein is CASSFLVLGQGDGRKTQYF. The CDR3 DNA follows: TGTGCCAGCAGTTTTTTGGTTCTTGGACAGGGGGACGGGAGAAAGACCCAGTACTTC.

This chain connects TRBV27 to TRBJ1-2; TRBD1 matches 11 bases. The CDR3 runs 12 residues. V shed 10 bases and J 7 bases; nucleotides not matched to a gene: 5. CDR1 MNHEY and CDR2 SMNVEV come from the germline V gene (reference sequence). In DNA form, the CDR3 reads TGTGCCACCCGGACAGGGGGCTTTGGCTACACCTTC. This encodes CATRTGGFGYTF.

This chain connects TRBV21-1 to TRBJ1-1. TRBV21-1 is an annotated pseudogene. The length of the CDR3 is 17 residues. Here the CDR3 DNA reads TGTGCCAGCAGCAAGTTCCCTCCCTCCCCGGGGCTGACTGAAGCTTTCTTT. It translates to CASSKFPPSPGLTEAFF.

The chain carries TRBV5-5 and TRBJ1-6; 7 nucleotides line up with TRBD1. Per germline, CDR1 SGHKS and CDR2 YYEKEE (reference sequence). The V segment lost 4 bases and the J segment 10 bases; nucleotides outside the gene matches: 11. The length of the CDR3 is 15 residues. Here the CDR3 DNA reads TGTGCCAGCAGCCTCTCGACAGGGAGTAGGTCACCCCTCCACTTT. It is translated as CASSLSTGSRSPLHF.

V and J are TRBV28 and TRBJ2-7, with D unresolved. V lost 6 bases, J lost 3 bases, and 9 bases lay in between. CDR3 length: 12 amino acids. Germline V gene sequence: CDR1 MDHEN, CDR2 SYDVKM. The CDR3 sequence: CASSSQFYEQYF. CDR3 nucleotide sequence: TGTGCCAGCAGCTCTCAGTTCTACGAGCAGTACTTC. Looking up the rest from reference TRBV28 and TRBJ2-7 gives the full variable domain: DVKVTQSSRYLVKRTGEKVFLECVQDMDHENMFWYRQDPGLGLRLIYFSYDVKMKEKGDIPEGYSVSREKKERFSLILESASTNQTSMYLCASSSQFYEQYFGPGTRLTVT.

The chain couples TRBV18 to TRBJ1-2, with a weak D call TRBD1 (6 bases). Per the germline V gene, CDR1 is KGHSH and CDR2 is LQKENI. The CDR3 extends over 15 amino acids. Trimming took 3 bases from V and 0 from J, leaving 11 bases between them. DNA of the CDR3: TGTGCCAGCTCACCGGCAGGGGCGACTAACTATGGCTACACCTTC. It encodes CASSPAGATNYGYTF.

The CDR3 reads CASSMGGIRTDTQYF. The DNA for the CDR3 is TGTGCCAGCAGCATGGGCGGGATTCGCACAGATACGCAGTATTTT. The chain joins TRBV7-2 to TRBJ2-3; D might be TRBD2 (6 bases). V was shortened by 5 bases and J by 1 base, with 13 bases between the two germline ends. The CDR3 totals 15 residues. Germline assignment: CDR1 SGHTA and CDR2 FQGNSA.

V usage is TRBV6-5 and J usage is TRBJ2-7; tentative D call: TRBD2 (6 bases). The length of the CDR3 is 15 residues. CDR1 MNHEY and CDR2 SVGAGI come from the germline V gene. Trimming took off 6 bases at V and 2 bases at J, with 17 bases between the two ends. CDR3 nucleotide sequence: TGTGCCAGCAGCCCCTGGGAGGAGTCCACCTACGAGCAGTACTTC. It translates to CASSPWEESTYEQYF.

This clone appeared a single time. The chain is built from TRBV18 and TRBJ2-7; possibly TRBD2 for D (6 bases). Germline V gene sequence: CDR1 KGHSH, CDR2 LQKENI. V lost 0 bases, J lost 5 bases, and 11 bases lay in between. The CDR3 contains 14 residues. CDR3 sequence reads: CASSPPGGAHEQYF. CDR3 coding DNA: TGTGCCAGCTCACCACCTGGAGGGGCACACGAGCAGTACTTC.

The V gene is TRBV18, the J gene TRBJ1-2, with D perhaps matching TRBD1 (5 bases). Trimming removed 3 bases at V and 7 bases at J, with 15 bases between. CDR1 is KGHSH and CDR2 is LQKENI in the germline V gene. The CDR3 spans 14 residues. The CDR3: CASSPSRADSGYTF. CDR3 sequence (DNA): TGTGCCAGCTCACCTTCCCGGGCCGACAGTGGCTACACCTTC.

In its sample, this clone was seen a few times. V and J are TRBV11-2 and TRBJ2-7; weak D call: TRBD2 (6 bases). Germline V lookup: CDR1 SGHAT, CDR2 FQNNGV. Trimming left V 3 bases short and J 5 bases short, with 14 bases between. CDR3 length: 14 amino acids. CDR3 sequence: CASSFRRGGNEQYF. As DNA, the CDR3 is TGTGCCAGCAGCTTCAGGCGGGGTGGAAACGAGCAGTACTTC.

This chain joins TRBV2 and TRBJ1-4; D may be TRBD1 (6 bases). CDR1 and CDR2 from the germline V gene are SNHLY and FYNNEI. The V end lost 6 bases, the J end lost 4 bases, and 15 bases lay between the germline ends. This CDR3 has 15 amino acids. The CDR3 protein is CASRLPQGNNEKLFF. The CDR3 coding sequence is TGTGCCAGCAGACTACCCCAGGGGAATAATGAAAAACTGTTTTTT.

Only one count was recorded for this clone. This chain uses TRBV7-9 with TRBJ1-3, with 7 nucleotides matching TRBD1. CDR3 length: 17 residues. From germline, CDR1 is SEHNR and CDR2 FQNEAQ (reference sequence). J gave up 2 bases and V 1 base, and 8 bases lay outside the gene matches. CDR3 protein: CASSLGGGRFTGNTIYF. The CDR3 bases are TGTGCCAGCAGCTTAGGAGGGGGCCGGTTTACTGGAAACACCATATATTTT.

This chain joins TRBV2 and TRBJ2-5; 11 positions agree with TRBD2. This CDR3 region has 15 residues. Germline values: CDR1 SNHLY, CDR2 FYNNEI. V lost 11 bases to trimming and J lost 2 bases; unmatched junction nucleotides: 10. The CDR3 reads CAQGRTSGYQETQYF. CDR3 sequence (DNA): TGTGCCCAAGGGCGGACTAGCGGGTATCAAGAGACCCAGTACTTC.

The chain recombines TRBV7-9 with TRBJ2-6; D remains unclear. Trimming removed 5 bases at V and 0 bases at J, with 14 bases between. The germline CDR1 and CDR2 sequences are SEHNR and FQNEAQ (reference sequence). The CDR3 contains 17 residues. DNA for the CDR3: TGTGCCAGCAGCCCAGGCTTACGACTCTCTGGGGCCAACGTCCTGACTTTC. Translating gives CASSPGLRLSGANVLTF. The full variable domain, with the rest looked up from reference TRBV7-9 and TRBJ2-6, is DTGVSQNPRHKITKRGQNVTFRCDPISEHNRLYWYRQTLGQGPEFLTYFQNEAQLEKSRLLSDRFSAERPKGSFSTLEIQRTEQGDSAMYLCASSPGLRLSGANVLTFGAGSRLTVL.

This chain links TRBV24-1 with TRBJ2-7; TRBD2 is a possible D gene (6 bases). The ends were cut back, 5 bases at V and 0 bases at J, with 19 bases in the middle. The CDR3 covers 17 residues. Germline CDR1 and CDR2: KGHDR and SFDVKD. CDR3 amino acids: CATSGDFVRAPSYEQYF. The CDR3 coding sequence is TGTGCCACCAGTGGGGACTTTGTGCGTGCCCCCTCCTACGAGCAGTACTTC.

The CDR3 loop reads CASSQEYRGDTQYF. CDR3 in DNA: TGCGCCAGCAGCCAAGAGTACCGTGGAGATACGCAGTATTTT. This sequence joins TRBV4-3 and TRBJ2-3; D remains ambiguous. The CDR3 sequence is 14 residues long. V lost 0 bases and J lost 5, with 9 bases in between. Germline loops: CDR1 LGHNA, CDR2 YSLEER.

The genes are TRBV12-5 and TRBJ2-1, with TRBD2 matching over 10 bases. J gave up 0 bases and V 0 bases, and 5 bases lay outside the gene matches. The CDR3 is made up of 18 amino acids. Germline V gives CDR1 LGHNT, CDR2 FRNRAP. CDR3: CASGLVGSSGSSYNEQFF. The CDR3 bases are TGTGCTAGTGGTTTGGTAGGCTCTAGCGGGAGCTCCTACAATGAGCAGTTCTTC.

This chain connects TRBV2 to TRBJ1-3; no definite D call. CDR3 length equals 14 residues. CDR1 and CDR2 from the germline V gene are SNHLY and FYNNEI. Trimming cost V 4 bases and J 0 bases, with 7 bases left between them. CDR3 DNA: TGTGCCAGCAGTGGGGGAACCTCTGGAAACACCATATATTTT. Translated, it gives CASSGGTSGNTIYF.

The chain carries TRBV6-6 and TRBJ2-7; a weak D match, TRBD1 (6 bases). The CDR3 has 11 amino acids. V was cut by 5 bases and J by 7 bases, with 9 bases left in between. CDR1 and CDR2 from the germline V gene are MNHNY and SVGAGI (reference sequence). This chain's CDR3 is CASSGTGEQYF. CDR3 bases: TGTGCCAGCAGTGGCACAGGGGAGCAGTACTTC.